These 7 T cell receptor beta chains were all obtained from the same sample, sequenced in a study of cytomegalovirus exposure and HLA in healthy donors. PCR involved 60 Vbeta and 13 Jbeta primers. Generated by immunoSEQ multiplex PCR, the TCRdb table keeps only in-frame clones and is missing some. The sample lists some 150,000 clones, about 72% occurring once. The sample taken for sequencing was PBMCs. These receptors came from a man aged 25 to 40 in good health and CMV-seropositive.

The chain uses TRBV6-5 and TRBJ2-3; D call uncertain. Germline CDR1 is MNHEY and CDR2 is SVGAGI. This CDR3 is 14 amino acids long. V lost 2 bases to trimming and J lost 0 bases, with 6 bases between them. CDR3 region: CASSYVRSTDTQYF. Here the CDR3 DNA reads TGTGCCAGCAGTTACGTGCGGAGCACAGATACGCAGTATTTT.

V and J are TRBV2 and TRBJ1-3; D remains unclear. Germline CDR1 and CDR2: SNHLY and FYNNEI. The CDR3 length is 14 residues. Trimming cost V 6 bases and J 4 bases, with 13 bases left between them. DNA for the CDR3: TGTGCCAGCAGCAGAAACTTCAGGGGAAACACCATATATTTT. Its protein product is CASSRNFRGNTIYF.

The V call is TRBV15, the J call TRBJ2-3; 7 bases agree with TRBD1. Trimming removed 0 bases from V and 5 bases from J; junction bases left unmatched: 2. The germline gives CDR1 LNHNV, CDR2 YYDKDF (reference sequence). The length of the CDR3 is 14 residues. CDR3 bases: TGTGCCACCAGCAGAGAAACAGGGGAAGATACGCAGTATTTT. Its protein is CATSRETGEDTQYF.

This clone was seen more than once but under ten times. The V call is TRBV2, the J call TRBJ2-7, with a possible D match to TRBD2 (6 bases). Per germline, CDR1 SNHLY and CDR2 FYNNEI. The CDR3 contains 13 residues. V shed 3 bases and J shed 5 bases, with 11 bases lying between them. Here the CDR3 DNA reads TGTGCCAGCAGTGATGGGACTGAAGACGAGCAGTACTTC. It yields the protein CASSDGTEDEQYF.

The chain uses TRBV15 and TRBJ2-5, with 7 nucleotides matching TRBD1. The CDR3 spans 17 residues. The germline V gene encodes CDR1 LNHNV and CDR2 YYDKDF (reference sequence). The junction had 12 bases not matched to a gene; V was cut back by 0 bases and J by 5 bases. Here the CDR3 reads CATSRDPARGIMETQYF. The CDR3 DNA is TGTGCCACCAGCAGAGATCCGGCCAGGGGGATCATGGAGACCCAGTACTTC.

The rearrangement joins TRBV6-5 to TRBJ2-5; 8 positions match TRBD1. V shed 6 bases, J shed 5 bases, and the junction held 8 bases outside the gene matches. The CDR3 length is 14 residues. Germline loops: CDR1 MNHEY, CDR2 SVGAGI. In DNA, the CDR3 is TGTGCCAGCAGCTACGGACAGGGATTGGAGACCCAGTACTTC. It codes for CASSYGQGLETQYF.

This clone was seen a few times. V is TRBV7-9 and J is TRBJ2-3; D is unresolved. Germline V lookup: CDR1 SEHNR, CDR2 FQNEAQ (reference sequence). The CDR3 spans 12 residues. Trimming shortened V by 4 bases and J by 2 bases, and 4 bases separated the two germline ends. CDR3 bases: TGTGCCAGCAGCTGGCCCACAGATACGCAGTATTTT. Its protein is CASSWPTDTQYF.